Each of the 21 T cell receptor beta chains below was sequenced from the same sample in a study of blood T cell repertoires in COVID-19. Measured with immunoSEQ multiplex PCR; TCRdb has only the in-frame clones, and not every one. The repertoire holds around 250,000 clones, with roughly 89% as singletons. The sequencing sample was made of peripheral blood. Receptor source: a woman in her thirties or forties who had recovered from COVID-19.

This chain connects TRBV7-9 to TRBJ2-1; perhaps TRBD2 as D (6 bases). Germline CDR1 SEHNR, CDR2 FQNEAQ (reference sequence). Trimming removed 4 bases from V and 8 bases from J, with 15 bases in between. The CDR3 is made up of 14 amino acids. CDR3 in amino acids: CASSSRRGGDEQFF. CDR3 nucleotide sequence: TGTGCCAGCAGCTCCCGGCGGGGCGGGGATGAGCAGTTCTTC.

The DNA of the CDR3 is TGTGCCAGCAGCCGCCGGGAGTTCATGAACACTGAAGCTTTCTTT. This sequence encodes CASSRREFMNTEAFF. The V gene is TRBV3-1 (or the pseudogene TRBV3-2), the J gene TRBJ1-1; no reliable D call. The ends were cut back, 4 bases at V and 0 bases at J, with 12 bases in the middle. CDR1 is LGHDT, CDR2 YNNKEL, per germline (reference sequence). The CDR3 has 15 residues.

The CDR3, as DNA: TGTGCCAGCAGTGAAGCGACGACAGGGAATGCACAAAAACTGTTTTTT. Its protein product is CASSEATTGNAQKLFF. The J gene is TRBJ1-4, the V gene TRBV6-1; the match to TRBD1 covers 7 bases. This CDR3 contains 16 residues. The germline V gene encodes CDR1 MNHNS and CDR2 SASEGT. V dropped 0 bases and J dropped 9; count of bases not matched to a gene: 10.

V gene TRBV10-3 combines with J gene TRBJ1-4; D is perhaps TRBD1 (5 bases). The V end lost 2 bases, the J end lost 2 bases, and 9 bases lay between the germline ends. The CDR3 consists of 15 residues. Germline CDR1 is ENHRY and CDR2 is SYGVKD. CDR3: CAISELGGTNEKLFF. The CDR3 DNA reads TGTGCCATCAGTGAGCTCGGGGGTACTAATGAAAAACTGTTTTTT.

This clone has only one observation. The rearrangement links TRBV6-1 to TRBJ2-7; TRBD1 might be the D (5 bases). This CDR3 is 13 amino acids long. The V gene lost 2 bases and the J gene lost 2 bases, with 7 bases spanning the gap. The germline CDR1 and CDR2 sequences are MNHNS and SASEGT. As DNA, the CDR3 is TGTGCCAGCAGTGAAATAGGGGCCTACGAGCAGTACTTC. As protein: CASSEIGAYEQYF.

The rearrangement joins TRBV12-3 or TRBV12-4 to TRBJ1-2; D possibly corresponds to TRBD1 (6 bases). Trimming pared 4 bases from V and 8 bases from J, leaving 11 bases between. The CDR3 is 12 residues long. CDR3: CASSYGQSGYTF. The CDR3 DNA is TGTGCCAGCAGTTACGGACAGTCGGGCTACACCTTC.

The chain is built from TRBV6-6 and TRBJ2-5, with TRBD2 identical over 11 bases. The V gene's germline CDR1 is MNHNY and CDR2 SVGAGI (reference sequence). The CDR3 is 20 amino acids. V shed 5 bases and J 4 bases; nucleotides not matched to a gene: 21. In DNA, the CDR3 is TGTGCCAGCAGTCCCCTCCCCGTACTAGCGGGGGTGGGACTAGGAGAGACCCAGTACTTC. Translated, it gives CASSPLPVLAGVGLGETQYF.

This clone was seen a single time. This sequence joins TRBV18 and TRBJ2-3; TRBD2 agrees at 11 bases. There are 15 residues in the CDR3. CDR1 is KGHSH and CDR2 is LQKENI in the germline V gene. V shed 3 bases, J shed 6 bases, and the junction held 5 bases outside the gene matches. CDR3 region: CASSPSGGASDTQYF. CDR3 nucleotide sequence: TGTGCCAGCTCACCTAGCGGGGGGGCCAGTGATACGCAGTATTTT.

The CDR3, as DNA: TGTGCCAGCAGTACACTCAATCAGGGAGGCACTGAAGCTTTCTTT. Residues: CASSTLNQGGTEAFF. The genes are TRBV6-2 or TRBV6-3 and TRBJ1-1, with D maybe TRBD1 (5 bases). CDR3 length: 15 amino acids. V gave up 5 bases and J gave up 4 bases, with 17 bases separating them. Germline CDR1 MNHEY, CDR2 SVGEGT.

This sequence joins TRBV10-3 and TRBJ1-4; 7 nucleotides match TRBD1. Trimming took 5 bases from V and 5 from J; bases not matched to a gene: 8. The germline CDR1 and CDR2 sequences are ENHRY and SYGVKD. This CDR3 has 15 residues. In DNA form, the CDR3 reads TGTGCCATCAGTAGGACAGGCGTTTCGAATGAAAAACTGTTTTTT. It codes for CAISRTGVSNEKLFF.

Only one count was recorded for this clone. The chain carries TRBV18 and TRBJ2-2; D is perhaps TRBD1 (5 bases). Germline values: CDR1 KGHSH, CDR2 LQKENI. V gave up 4 bases and J gave up 3 bases, with 12 bases separating them. CDR3 length equals 15 residues. The CDR3 sequence: CASSLRRADTGELFF. DNA of the CDR3: TGTGCCAGCTCACTCCGCAGGGCGGACACCGGGGAGCTGTTTTTT.

The chain has TRBV18 and TRBJ2-7; TRBD1 agrees at 9 bases. The J segment lost 4 bases and the V segment lost 4 bases, leaving 5 bases of the junction unmatched. CDR1 and CDR2 from the germline V gene are KGHSH and LQKENI. This CDR3 spans 14 amino acids. The CDR3 region is CASSRETGGYEQYF. CDR3 coding DNA: TGTGCCAGCTCACGTGAGACAGGGGGGTACGAGCAGTACTTC.

The chain couples TRBV11-2 to TRBJ2-1; 11 bases map to TRBD1. Germline CDR1 and CDR2: SGHAT and FQNNGV. This CDR3 spans 15 amino acids. Germline trimming cut 3 bases from V and 6 bases from J; bases unmatched to any gene: 4. The CDR3 sequence is CASSFGQGASNEQFF. The CDR3, as DNA: TGTGCCAGCAGCTTTGGACAGGGGGCGTCCAATGAGCAGTTCTTC.

V usage is TRBV5-1 and J usage is TRBJ2-7, with D possibly matching TRBD2 (5 bases). The CDR3 sequence is 13 residues long. V lost 5 bases and J 4 bases, leaving 13 bases between the germline ends. Looked up from germline, CDR1 is SGHRS and CDR2 is YFSETQ. In DNA form, the CDR3 reads TGCGCCAGCAGTAAGGACGGGGAGTACGAGCAGTACTTC. The encoded protein is CASSKDGEYEQYF.

As regards this clone: A junction boundary mismatches the germline segment, possibly from a read error. The chain employs TRBV2 and TRBJ1-1; 8 nucleotides line up with TRBD1. The CDR3 spans 15 residues. The germline V gene encodes CDR1 SNHLY and CDR2 FYNNEI. Here the CDR3 reads CASSGRDRMNAEAFF. DNA for the CDR3: TGTGCCAGCAGTGGAAGGGACAGGATGAACGCTGAAGCTTTCTTT.

J is TRBJ2-3 and V is TRBV19; 8 nucleotides align to TRBD1. Germline V lookup: CDR1 LNHDA, CDR2 SQIVND (reference sequence). Trimming took 3 bases from V and 1 from J; bases not matched to a gene: 0. The CDR3 covers 14 residues. DNA of the CDR3: TGTGCCAGTAGTATGACAGGGGGCACAGATACGCAGTATTTT. Its protein is CASSMTGGTDTQYF.

This chain's CDR3 is CASSHVGGLGSYGYTF. The CDR3, as DNA: TGTGCCAGCAGCCACGTGGGGGGGCTGGGTAGCTATGGCTACACCTTC. The chain employs TRBV6-6 and TRBJ1-2, with a weak D call TRBD1 (6 bases). Trimming left V 6 bases short and J 4 bases short, with 21 bases between. The CDR3 length is 16 residues. Germline V lookup: CDR1 MNHNY, CDR2 SVGAGI (reference sequence).

The genes are TRBV27 and TRBJ1-5, with D uncertain. The CDR3 covers 15 residues. V gave up 3 bases and J gave up 1 base, with 10 bases separating them. Germline assignment: CDR1 MNHEY and CDR2 SMNVEV (reference sequence). This chain's CDR3 is CASSLQRESNQPQHF. The CDR3, as DNA: TGTGCCAGCAGTTTGCAGAGGGAAAGCAATCAGCCCCAGCATTTT.

The V and J genes are TRBV27 and TRBJ2-5, with 9 bases lining up with TRBD1. The ends lost 5 bases at V and 2 bases at J; junction bases unmatched: 3. CDR1 MNHEY and CDR2 SMNVEV come from the germline V gene (reference sequence). The CDR3 is 14 amino acids. The CDR3 DNA reads TGTGCCAGCAGTCACGGACAGGGGCAAGAGACCCAGTACTTC. It yields the protein CASSHGQGQETQYF.

The chain employs TRBV5-4 and TRBJ2-2, with TRBD1 as a possible D gene (6 bases). This CDR3 is built from 15 residues. Germline CDR1 and CDR2: SGHNT and YYREEE (reference sequence). V was trimmed by 1 base and J by 2 bases, leaving 9 bases between them. CDR3 sequence (DNA): TGTGCCAGCAGCTTGCGCAGGGGCAACACCGGGGAGCTGTTTTTT. This gives the protein CASSLRRGNTGELFF.

This clone was seen only once. This CDR3 is CASSLRDWPTYEQYF. In DNA, the CDR3 is TGTGCCAGCAGCCTCCGGGACTGGCCTACCTACGAGCAGTACTTC. This chain connects TRBV11-2 to TRBJ2-7; a possible D gene is TRBD2 (6 bases). The CDR3 runs to 15 residues. CDR1 and CDR2 from the germline V gene are SGHAT and FQNNGV. Trimming took off 5 bases at V and 2 bases at J, with 16 bases between the two ends.